These T cell receptor beta chains were read from a single sample in a study of cytomegalovirus exposure and HLA in healthy donors. Using immunoSEQ multiplex PCR, the repertoire was profiled, and TCRdb retains in-frame clones only, with some absent. The sample carries 150,000 to 180,000 clones, over 65% recorded once. Sequencing input: PBMCs. These receptors came from a man aged 25 to 45 in good health and CMV-seronegative. The CDR3 runs from the conserved cysteine through the conserved F or W. A D gene is named only where the DNA matches it firmly. Not all rows give a size; the values are once, few, many and, for expanded clones, a class.

v_gene: TRBV4-2; abundance: once; d_gene: TRBD2; j_gene: TRBJ2-3; CDR3nt: TGTGCCAGCAGCCAAGATATCACGGGGGGGCCATCAGATACGCAGTATTTT; CDR3aa: CASSQDITGGPSDTQYF
v_gene: TRBV7-2; abundance: .; d_gene: TRBD2; j_gene: TRBJ2-5; CDR3nt: TGTGCCAGCAGTGTTAGCGGGGGGGCATCGGAGACCCAGTACTTC; CDR3aa: CASSVSGGASETQYF
v_gene: TRBV11-2; abundance: .; d_gene: TRBD2; j_gene: TRBJ2-7; CDR3nt: TGTGCCAGCAGGAAACCGGGAGGTACAAGCTCCTACGAGCAGTACTTC; CDR3aa: CASRKPGGTSSYEQYF
v_gene: TRBV5-1; abundance: .; d_gene: TRBD2; j_gene: TRBJ2-5; CDR3nt: TGCGCCAGCAGCTTGCGGGGGGTGGCCCAAGAGACCCAGTACTTC; CDR3aa: CASSLRGVAQETQYF
v_gene: TRBV6-5; abundance: few; d_gene: TRBD1; j_gene: TRBJ1-2; CDR3nt: TGTGCCAGCAGTTACGGAACAGGGGGTCTGAGAGGCTACACCTTC; CDR3aa: CASSYGTGGLRGYTF
v_gene: TRBV30; abundance: .; d_gene: TRBD2; j_gene: TRBJ2-1; CDR3nt: TGTGCCTGGAGTCGGGGCGGGGGATGGAATGAGCAGTTCTTC; CDR3aa: CAWSRGGGWNEQFF
v_gene: TRBV27; abundance: .; d_gene: .; j_gene: TRBJ2-1; CDR3nt: TGTGCCAGCAGTTTAGGGCAGAACAATGAGCAGTTCTTC; CDR3aa: CASSLGQNNEQFF
v_gene: TRBV27; abundance: .; d_gene: TRBD2; j_gene: TRBJ2-5; CDR3nt: TGTGCCAGCAGTTTTTCAGCGGGGGGAGAGACCCAGTACTTC; CDR3aa: CASSFSAGGETQYF
v_gene: TRBV2; abundance: .; d_gene: TRBD2; j_gene: TRBJ2-2; CDR3nt: TGTGCCAGCATCGGCGGACTAGCGGGTTTGAACACCGGGGAGCTGTTTTTT; CDR3aa: CASIGGLAGLNTGELFF
v_gene: TRBV5-6; abundance: few; d_gene: .; j_gene: TRBJ1-1; CDR3nt: TGTGCCAGCAGCTTGGAGGGGCAGACGACTGAAGCTTTCTTT; CDR3aa: CASSLEGQTTEAFF
v_gene: TRBV4-2; abundance: once; d_gene: .; j_gene: TRBJ2-2; CDR3nt: TGTGCCAGCAGCTACCGTTTGGCCGTAGGACAGAAGAGCACCGGGGAGCTGTTTTTT; CDR3aa: CASSYRLAVGQKSTGELFF
v_gene: TRBV6-1; abundance: .; d_gene: TRBD1; j_gene: TRBJ2-7; CDR3nt: TGTGCCAGCAGCCCCGGGACAGGGTACGAGCAGTACTTC; CDR3aa: CASSPGTGYEQYF
v_gene: TRBV9; abundance: .; d_gene: .; j_gene: TRBJ1-1; CDR3nt: TGTGCCAGCAGCGGACTCAGGGAAAACACTGAAGCTTTCTTT; CDR3aa: CASSGLRENTEAFF
v_gene: TRBV5-1; abundance: .; d_gene: .; j_gene: TRBJ2-2; CDR3nt: TGCGCCAGCAGCTCGGAAGGACAGATCACCGGGGAGCTGTTTTTT; CDR3aa: CASSSEGQITGELFF
v_gene: TRBV28; abundance: once; d_gene: TRBD2; j_gene: TRBJ2-5; CDR3nt: TGTGCCAGCAGTTTTGGGAGCGGGAAGTACCAAGAGACCCAGTACTTC; CDR3aa: CASSFGSGKYQETQYF
v_gene: TRBV10-3; abundance: .; d_gene: .; j_gene: TRBJ1-1; CDR3nt: TGTGCCATCAGTGTTTTCGCGGGGGTGGACACTGAAGCTTTCTTT; CDR3aa: CAISVFAGVDTEAFF
v_gene: TRBV29-1; abundance: .; d_gene: TRBD1; j_gene: TRBJ2-5; CDR3nt: TGCAGCGTTGATGGGACAGGGGAACAAGAGACCCAGTACTTC; CDR3aa: CSVDGTGEQETQYF
v_gene: TRBV28; abundance: .; d_gene: .; j_gene: TRBJ1-2; CDR3nt: TGTGCCAGCAGTTTAGGGCAGGGTGGATGGAATGGCTACACCTTC; CDR3aa: CASSLGQGGWNGYTF
v_gene: TRBV5-4; abundance: few; d_gene: .; j_gene: TRBJ2-2; CDR3nt: TGTGCCAGCAGCTTGGGAGGCACCGGGGAGCTGTTTTTT; CDR3aa: CASSLGGTGELFF
v_gene: TRBV6-1; abundance: once; d_gene: TRBD1; j_gene: TRBJ1-5; CDR3nt: TGTGCCAGCAGTGACAGGGGGCGGAATCAGCCCCAGCATTTT; CDR3aa: CASSDRGRNQPQHF
v_gene: TRBV27; abundance: .; d_gene: .; j_gene: TRBJ1-1; CDR3nt: TGTGCCAGCAGGCAGGCGAACACTGAAGCTTTCTTT; CDR3aa: CASRQANTEAFF
v_gene: TRBV5-4; abundance: .; d_gene: .; j_gene: TRBJ1-2; CDR3nt: TGTGCCGCGGCGGGGGGCCTTACTAACTATGGCTACACCTTC; CDR3aa: CAAAGGLTNYGYTF
v_gene: TRBV5-1; abundance: once; d_gene: .; j_gene: TRBJ2-7; CDR3nt: TGCGCCAGCAGCTTGGCAGGGCTCTCCTACGAGCAGTACTTC; CDR3aa: CASSLAGLSYEQYF
v_gene: TRBV6-5; abundance: .; d_gene: TRBD2; j_gene: TRBJ2-7; CDR3nt: TGTGCCAGCAGCCCCAGCGGGGGAACCTACGAGCAGTACTTC; CDR3aa: CASSPSGGTYEQYF
v_gene: TRBV6-5; abundance: once; d_gene: .; j_gene: TRBJ1-1; CDR3nt: TGTGCCAGTTACACAGGTCAACCTTTAAGGACTGAAGCTTTCTTT; CDR3aa: CASYTGQPLRTEAFF
v_gene: TRBV19; abundance: .; d_gene: TRBD1; j_gene: TRBJ1-2; CDR3nt: TGTGCCAGTAGGCCAGGGGGCCCTAACTATGGCTACCCCTTC; CDR3aa: CASRPGGPNYGYPF
v_gene: TRBV7-9; abundance: .; d_gene: .; j_gene: TRBJ2-1; CDR3nt: TGTTCCAGCAGCCACGACAGCAATGAGCAGTTCTTC; CDR3aa: CSSSHDSNEQFF
v_gene: TRBV28; abundance: .; d_gene: .; j_gene: TRBJ1-4; CDR3nt: TGTGCCAGCAGCCCGGGAGTAGAGTATGAAAAACTGTTTTTT; CDR3aa: CASSPGVEYEKLFF
v_gene: TRBV19; abundance: .; d_gene: .; j_gene: TRBJ2-1; CDR3nt: TGTGCCAGTAGGAGGAGCGTCAATGAGCAGTTCTTC; CDR3aa: CASRRSVNEQFF
v_gene: TRBV27; abundance: few; d_gene: .; j_gene: TRBJ2-2; CDR3nt: TGTGCCAGCAGGAACGGGCTAGCTGGAACCGGGGAGCTGTTTTTT; CDR3aa: CASRNGLAGTGELFF
v_gene: TRBV7-9; abundance: .; d_gene: .; j_gene: TRBJ2-6; CDR3nt: TGTGCCAGCAGCTCGCAGGGGACTGGGGCCAACGTCCTGACTTTC; CDR3aa: CASSSQGTGANVLTF
v_gene: TRBV2; abundance: .; d_gene: TRBD1; j_gene: TRBJ1-1; CDR3nt: TGTGCCAGCAGTTACAGGGGGCTGAACACTGAAGCTTTCTTT; CDR3aa: CASSYRGLNTEAFF
v_gene: TRBV30; abundance: .; d_gene: TRBD1; j_gene: TRBJ1-2; CDR3nt: TGTGCCTGGCTACCGGACAGGGGGTATGGCTACACCTTC; CDR3aa: CAWLPDRGYGYTF
v_gene: TRBV7-2; abundance: .; d_gene: .; j_gene: TRBJ2-7; CDR3nt: TGTGCCAGCAGCTTGGGGAGCGGACCCTACGAGCAGTACTTC; CDR3aa: CASSLGSGPYEQYF
v_gene: TRBV13; abundance: .; d_gene: .; j_gene: TRBJ2-3; CDR3nt: TGTGCCAGCAGCTTAGTCCGAGGGCTCGGGAGCACAGATACGCAGTATTTT; CDR3aa: CASSLVRGLGSTDTQYF
v_gene: TRBV18; abundance: .; d_gene: .; j_gene: TRBJ1-1; CDR3nt: TGTGCCAGCTCACCCTCGGGGGGGAACACTGAAGCTTTCTTT; CDR3aa: CASSPSGGNTEAFF
v_gene: TRBV7-2; abundance: few; d_gene: TRBD2; j_gene: TRBJ2-1; CDR3nt: TGTGCCAGCAGCGTCAGTAGCGGGGGCTCCTACAATGAGCAGTTCTTC; CDR3aa: CASSVSSGGSYNEQFF
v_gene: TRBV19; abundance: .; d_gene: .; j_gene: TRBJ1-1; CDR3nt: TGTGCCAGTAGTATCGGGCAGGGAAACACTGAAGCTTTCTTT; CDR3aa: CASSIGQGNTEAFF
v_gene: TRBV11-2; abundance: .; d_gene: TRBD1; j_gene: TRBJ2-2; CDR3nt: TGTGCCAGCGGCGACAGGGCGAACACCGGGGAGCTGTTTTTT; CDR3aa: CASGDRANTGELFF
v_gene: TRBV7-9; abundance: .; d_gene: .; j_gene: TRBJ2-4; CDR3nt: TGTGCCAGCAGCTTCAGAGGAACTAGCCAGGGCATTCAGTACTTC; CDR3aa: CASSFRGTSQGIQYF